The 4 T cell receptor beta chains below come from one sample, sequenced in a study of cytomegalovirus exposure and HLA in healthy donors (dated by TCRdb to about 2017). The protocol used for the library was the immunoSEQ multiplex PCR assay. For the multiplex PCR, a mixture combining 60 forward primers for TCR Vbeta segments and 13 reverse primers for TCR Jbeta segments was used. TCRdb holds this immuneACCESS table with in-frame rearrangements only. Some clones are missing; in checked studies, unresolved V genes explain under half, and the rest has no known cause. Present in this sample are around 190,000 clones, about 80% of which were seen just once. Clones ranked in the top ten supply about 2.8% of the sample. The specimen was PBMCs. The receptors derive from a woman in her twenties or thirties in good health and CMV-seronegative.

This clone was detected only once. The gene calls are TRBV19 and TRBJ1-2; D might be TRBD1 (5 bases). V was cut by 3 bases and J by 5 bases, with 22 bases left in between. Germline assignment: CDR1 LNHDA and CDR2 SQIVND (reference sequence). The CDR3 spans 17 residues. The CDR3 loop reads CASSMKRVTAGGYGYTF. The CDR3 DNA follows: TGTGCCAGTAGTATGAAGAGGGTTACAGCGGGGGGGTATGGCTACACCTTC.

The CDR3 protein is CASGLIQDYGYTF. The CDR3 DNA reads as TGTGCTAGTGGTTTGATACAAGACTATGGCTACACCTTC. This rearrangement joins TRBV12-5 to TRBJ1-2; no clear D. Between the trimmed V and J ends, which lost 2 bases and 3 bases, there was a span of 7 bases. Germline loops: CDR1 LGHNT, CDR2 FRNRAP. The CDR3 is 13 residues long.

This chain uses TRBV28 with TRBJ1-1; 7 bases are shared with TRBD1. V was clipped by 6 bases and J by 3 bases; unmatched bases: 7. The CDR3 covers 14 residues. CDR1 and CDR2 (germline): MDHEN, SYDVKM. CDR3 region: CASRIDREDTEAFF. CDR3 nucleotides: TGTGCCAGCAGGATAGACAGGGAGGACACTGAAGCTTTCTTT.

The chain carries TRBV6-1 and TRBJ1-1; a weak D match, TRBD1 (5 bases). This CDR3 region has 14 residues. V dropped 1 base and J dropped 5 bases, with 11 bases sitting between them. Germline V gives CDR1 MNHNS, CDR2 SASEGT. For the CDR3, the DNA is TGTGCCAGCAGTGAAGAAAGGGGTGGAACTGAAGCTTTCTTT. It specifies CASSEERGGTEAFF.